The clone carrying this TCR beta chain was found many times. The target antigen is unknown. The data originate from a study of regulatory T cells in long-lasting Graves disease. iRepertoire HTBI primers and Arm-PCR of CDR3 regions built TCR beta libraries. Source study methods: Across the samples, identification revealed 60 to 75 TRBV and around 13 TRBJ segments. TCRdb re-derived calls from the multiplex PCR reads in MiXCR, one entry per CDR3 protein. V and J calls and clone size were set by TCRdb, not the authors. This table holds 540,000 or so distinct CDR3 sequences, approximately 15% found once. Time point: newly diagnosed GD, antithyroid drugs for less than 3 months. From PBMCs, RNA was extracted and then used to make the TCR library. This CDR3 has 12 amino acids. With V trimmed by 8 bases and J by 3 bases, 6 bases remained unmatched. Germline V gives CDR1 SQVTM, CDR2 ANQGSEA. Findings of the study overall: The study found lower TCR diversity in persistent Graves' patients than in newly diagnosed ones. Favored usage of TRBV28, TRBJ1-2 and TRBJ2-5 was recorded in persistent disease.

These same data were also listed under a study on T cells in Graves' hyperthyroidism and ophthalmopathy. According to that study: Clinical symptoms, serum thyroxine, TRAb, thyroid ultrasound and orbital computed tomography informed diagnoses.

This chain links TRBV29-1 with TRBJ2-5, with 7 positions matching TRBD2. The sample in question was peripheral blood mononuclear cells (PBMCs), obtained at new diagnosis, from a patient treated with antithyroid drugs. The TCR originated in a man aged 25-45 years with Graves disease. CDR3 amino acids: CSLGLVEETQYF. The DNA of the CDR3 is TGCAGCTTAGGACTAGTTGAAGAGACCCAGTACTTC.